The rows below give T cell receptor beta chains drawn from one sample of a study of blood T cell repertoires in COVID-19. The method was immunoSEQ multiplex PCR; TCRdb's version includes in-frame clones alone and lacks a portion of them. The top ten clones hold 5% of a sample with about 330,000 clones, about 87% of them seen once. Sequencing was done on a sample of PBMCs or T cells enriched from blood (not recorded which). These receptors all come from a man under 40 who had recovered from COVID-19. Both conserved end residues are part of each CDR3. The order of the fields is CDR3 DNA, CDR3 protein, D gene, V gene, clone size, J gene. The D gene is left open where the match is weak. Not every row has a clone size; where given, it reads once, few, many or a size class.

TGTGCCAGCAGCGTAGATGGGGGCCTGGATGAAAAACTGTTTTTT | CASSVDGGLDEKLFF | NA | TRBV9 | NA | TRBJ1-4
TGTGCCAGCAGTGTTGGTGCAGGGGGCGCAGCTGACACTGAAGCTTTCTTT | CASSVGAGGAADTEAFF | TRBD1 | TRBV28 | NA | TRBJ1-1
TGTGCCAGCAGTTTAAGTGCAGGGGGTCATGGCTACACCTTC | CASSLSAGGHGYTF | TRBD1 | TRBV28 | NA | TRBJ1-2
TGTGCCAGCAGCCTCCGAGGGGGTGAAGAGACCCAGTACTTC | CASSLRGGEETQYF | NA | TRBV16 | NA | TRBJ2-5
TGTGCCTGGAGTGTACGGGGGTATCAGCCCCAGCATTTT | CAWSVRGYQPQHF | NA | TRBV30 | NA | TRBJ1-5
TGTGCCAGTAGTAGCGGGACCCGGGCAGTCGATAGCAATCAGCCCCAGCATTTT | CASSSGTRAVDSNQPQHF | NA | TRBV19 | NA | TRBJ1-5
TGTGCCAGTAGTATGACAGGGCGAACTGGCTACACCTTC | CASSMTGRTGYTF | TRBD1 | TRBV19 | NA | TRBJ1-2
TGTGCCAGCAGCAAGAGGCGCGGGAGGGACCGGGAAAAACTGTTTTTT | CASSKRRGRDREKLFF | NA | TRBV21-1 | NA | TRBJ1-4
TGTGCCAGCAGTCATGGGACAGGGGAAGCTGGAAACACCATATATTTT | CASSHGTGEAGNTIYF | TRBD1 | TRBV27 | NA | TRBJ1-3
TGCGCCAGCAGCTTGGAAATTTCCCGGACAGGCGTTCCCTATGGCTACACCTTC | CASSLEISRTGVPYGYTF | TRBD1 | TRBV5-1 | NA | TRBJ1-2
TGTGCCAGCGGACAGGGTCAGACTCAGCATTTT | CASGQGQTQHF | TRBD1 | TRBV27 | few | TRBJ1-5
TGTGCCAGCAGTTTTCGCGGGACAGCGATACCTTCACCCCTCCACTTT | CASSFRGTAIPSPLHF | TRBD1 | TRBV28 | NA | TRBJ1-6
TGTGCCAGCAGCGTCCTCGAGGGTCGGGGGGAGCAGTACTTC | CASSVLEGRGEQYF | NA | TRBV9 | NA | TRBJ2-7
TGCGCCAGCAGTGAGAGGGGGATGAGCAATCAGCCCCAGCATTTT | CASSERGMSNQPQHF | NA | TRBV10-1 | NA | TRBJ1-5
TGTGCCAGCAGCTTACCCGGACAGGGGAAGGACAATGAGCAGTTCTTC | CASSLPGQGKDNEQFF | TRBD1 | TRBV7-3 | NA | TRBJ2-1
TGTGCCTGGAGTGCGGGACAGTCGAATTCACCCCTCCACTTT | CAWSAGQSNSPLHF | TRBD1 | TRBV30 | once | TRBJ1-6
TGTGCCACCAGTGGAAATACCGGGACAGGGGATCAGCCCCAGCATTTT | CATSGNTGTGDQPQHF | TRBD1 | TRBV24-1 | few | TRBJ1-5
TGTGCCAGCAGCCCGGACAGCCACAATGAGCAGTTCTTC | CASSPDSHNEQFF | NA | TRBV3-1/TRBV3-2 | NA | TRBJ2-1
TGTGCCAGCAGTTACTCAGGGACAGGGGTGTCGTACGAGCAGTACTTC | CASSYSGTGVSYEQYF | TRBD1 | TRBV6-5 | NA | TRBJ2-7
TGTGCCAGCAGCGTAGTAGGCGGGACTCTCACCGGGGAGCTGTTTTTT | CASSVVGGTLTGELFF | NA | TRBV9 | NA | TRBJ2-2
TGTGCCAGCAGTTCCGACAGGGAAAACATTCAGTACTTC | CASSSDRENIQYF | TRBD1 | TRBV6-5 | NA | TRBJ2-4
TGTGCCAGCTCACCAGCAGGGGTATTTGAGACCCAGTACTTC | CASSPAGVFETQYF | NA | TRBV18 | few | TRBJ2-5
TGCGCCAGCAGCTTGGAGCGGGGGTTCTACGAGCAGTACTTC | CASSLERGFYEQYF | TRBD2 | TRBV5-1 | NA | TRBJ2-7
TGTGCCAGCAGCTCCGTCCCGAGGACAGGGGGCGACTACGAGCAGTACTTC | CASSSVPRTGGDYEQYF | TRBD1 | TRBV7-9 | NA | TRBJ2-7
TGTGCCTGGAATCCCCAGGGGTATGGCTACACCTTC | CAWNPQGYGYTF | NA | TRBV30 | NA | TRBJ1-2
TGTGCCAGCACCGCCCCCGACAGGGGATTTTATACCCAGTACTTC | CASTAPDRGFYTQYF | TRBD1 | TRBV28 | NA | TRBJ2-5
TGTGCCAGTAGTATACGGGACACAAACACTGAAGCTTTCTTT | CASSIRDTNTEAFF | NA | TRBV19 | NA | TRBJ1-1
TGTGCCAGCAGTGGGGACAGCCGCTCTGGAAACACCATATATTTT | CASSGDSRSGNTIYF | TRBD1 | TRBV2 | NA | TRBJ1-3
TGTGCCAGCAGCCCCGGACAGGGGCTTTACGAGCAGTACTTC | CASSPGQGLYEQYF | TRBD1 | TRBV3-1/TRBV3-2 | few | TRBJ2-7
TGTGCCAGCAGCCAAGAGGGGGAGGGTCTGGCTGGGGCCAACGTCCTGACTTTC | CASSQEGEGLAGANVLTF | TRBD2 | TRBV3-1/TRBV3-2 | NA | TRBJ2-6
TGCGCCAGCAGTCAATCGCGAGACTTGAACACAGATACGCAGTATTTT | CASSQSRDLNTDTQYF | NA | TRBV23-1 | NA | TRBJ2-3
TGCGCCAGCAGTGAGTCCCTAGCGGGGCGAAATGAGCAGTTCTTC | CASSESLAGRNEQFF | TRBD2 | TRBV10-1 | NA | TRBJ2-1
TGTGCCAGCAGCCCTGGTGACAGGGACACTGAAGCTTTCTTT | CASSPGDRDTEAFF | TRBD1 | TRBV28 | NA | TRBJ1-1
TGTGCCAGCAGCTTAGCAGGCGGAAGGAGCTCCTACGAGCAGTACTTC | CASSLAGGRSSYEQYF | NA | TRBV7-8 | NA | TRBJ2-7
TGTGCCACCAGTGACTCGCCGCGGGGAGATACGCAGTATTTT | CATSDSPRGDTQYF | NA | TRBV24-1 | NA | TRBJ2-3
TGCAGTGCTAGTTCCAGAGGTAACTATGGCTACACCTTC | CSASSRGNYGYTF | NA | TRBV20-1 | once | TRBJ1-2
TGTGCCAGCAGCCAACCCTCGGGACAGGGCTATGGCTACACCTTC | CASSQPSGQGYGYTF | TRBD1 | TRBV4-2 | NA | TRBJ1-2
TGTGCCAGCAGCGCACAGGATTCCTCCTATAATTCACCCCTCCACTTT | CASSAQDSSYNSPLHF | NA | TRBV9 | NA | TRBJ1-6
TGTGCCAGTAGTATCCGAGGCGGCGATTCACCCCTCCACTTT | CASSIRGGDSPLHF | NA | TRBV19 | few | TRBJ1-6
TGTGCCAGCTCACACAGGGGGTTGGGAGAGACCCAGTACTTC | CASSHRGLGETQYF | TRBD1 | TRBV18 | NA | TRBJ2-5
TGTGCCAGCAGCCCAGGACAGGGGATGAATCAGCCCCAGCATTTT | CASSPGQGMNQPQHF | TRBD1 | TRBV7-2 | few | TRBJ1-5
TGTGCCAGTAGTATAGTGAGCGGGGGGGCCGAGGAAATCGGGGAGCTGTTTTTT | CASSIVSGGAEEIGELFF | TRBD2 | TRBV19 | NA | TRBJ2-2
TGTGCCAGCAGAAGTTTTAGTCATTCACCCCTCCACTTT | CASRSFSHSPLHF | NA | TRBV11-2 | NA | TRBJ1-6
TGTGCCAGCAGTTACTCGGAAGGGGCTAAAGAGACCCAGTACTTC | CASSYSEGAKETQYF | NA | TRBV6-2/TRBV6-3 | NA | TRBJ2-5
TGCAGCGTTGAGTGGCAACCAAACTATGGCTACACCTTC | CSVEWQPNYGYTF | NA | TRBV29-1 | NA | TRBJ1-2
TGTGCCACCAGTGATTTCGGCGGGGGGGGCCAAGAGACCCAGTACTTC | CATSDFGGGGQETQYF | TRBD2 | TRBV24-1 | NA | TRBJ2-5
TGTGCCAGCAGCTCGGACAACCAAGAGACCCAGTACTTC | CASSSDNQETQYF | NA | TRBV7-3 | NA | TRBJ2-5
TGTGCCAGTAGTCTGGACAGGGAAGAGACCCAGTACTTC | CASSLDREETQYF | TRBD1 | TRBV19 | NA | TRBJ2-5
TGCGCCAGCAGTCAACCTCCCCGACAGGAAAGGGTGAAGGAGACCCAGTACTTC | CASSQPPRQERVKETQYF | NA | TRBV23-1 | NA | TRBJ2-5
TGTGCCAGCAGTGGGACAGGGAAACACTACGAGCAGTACTTC | CASSGTGKHYEQYF | TRBD1 | TRBV27 | NA | TRBJ2-7
TGTGCCTCCTATGGGACAGTCTATGGCTACACCTTC | CASYGTVYGYTF | TRBD1 | TRBV30 | NA | TRBJ1-2
TGTGCCAGCAGTCACAGGACAGGGGGCAAAGATACGCAGTATTTT | CASSHRTGGKDTQYF | TRBD1 | TRBV28 | NA | TRBJ2-3
TGTGCCAGCAGCCAAGGACAGGGATCGCCCTACGAGCAGTACTTC | CASSQGQGSPYEQYF | TRBD1 | TRBV13 | NA | TRBJ2-7
TGTGCCATCAGTGACCTCTCTGGGGCCAACGTCCTGACTTTC | CAISDLSGANVLTF | NA | TRBV10-3 | NA | TRBJ2-6
TGTGCCAGCAGCAGGAGGAGCGGTTACAATGAGCAGTTCTTC | CASSRRSGYNEQFF | NA | TRBV11-2 | NA | TRBJ2-1
TGTGCCAGCAGCACTAGCGGGGGGGCTAGTTCCCGAGAGACCCAGTACTTC | CASSTSGGASSRETQYF | TRBD2 | TRBV9 | NA | TRBJ2-5